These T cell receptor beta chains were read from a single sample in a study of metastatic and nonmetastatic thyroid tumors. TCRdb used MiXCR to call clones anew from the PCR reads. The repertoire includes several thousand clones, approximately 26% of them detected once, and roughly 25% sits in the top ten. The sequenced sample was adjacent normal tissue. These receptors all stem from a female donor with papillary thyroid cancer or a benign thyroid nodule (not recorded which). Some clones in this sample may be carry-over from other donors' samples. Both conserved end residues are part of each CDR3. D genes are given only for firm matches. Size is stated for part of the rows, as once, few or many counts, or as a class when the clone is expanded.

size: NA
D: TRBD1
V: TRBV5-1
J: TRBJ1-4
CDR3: CASSLDRGNEKLFF
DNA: TGCGCCAGCAGCCTGGACAGGGGGAATGAAAAACTGTTTTTT

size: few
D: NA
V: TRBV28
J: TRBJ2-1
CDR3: CASKPSSAGSYNEQFF
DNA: TGTGCCAGCAAACCGAGCTCGGCGGGAAGCTACAATGAGCAGTTCTTC

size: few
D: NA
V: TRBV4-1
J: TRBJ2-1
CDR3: CASSRVGLRNEQFF
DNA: TGCGCCAGCAGCCGGGTGGGGTTAAGGAATGAGCAGTTCTTC

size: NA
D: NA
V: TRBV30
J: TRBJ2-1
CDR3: CAWLWKVNEQFF
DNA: TGTGCCTGGCTCTGGAAAGTCAATGAGCAGTTCTTC

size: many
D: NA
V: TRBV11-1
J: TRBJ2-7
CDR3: CASSMGTVGYEQYF
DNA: TGTGCCAGCAGCATGGGGACGGTAGGGTACGAGCAGTACTTC

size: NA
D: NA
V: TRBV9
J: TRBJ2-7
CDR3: CASSVEAGPYEQYF
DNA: TGTGCCAGCAGCGTAGAAGCAGGCCCGTACGAGCAGTACTTC

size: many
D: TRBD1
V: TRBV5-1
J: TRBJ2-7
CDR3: CASSSQGAYEQYF
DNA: TGCGCCAGCAGCTCCCAGGGGGCCTACGAGCAGTACTTC

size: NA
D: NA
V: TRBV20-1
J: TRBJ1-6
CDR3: CSATGGSPLHF
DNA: TGCAGTGCTACCGGGGGTTCACCCCTCCACTTT

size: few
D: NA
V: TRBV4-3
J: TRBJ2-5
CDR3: CASSQGQRGAETQYF
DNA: TGCGCCAGCAGCCAGGGACAGCGGGGTGCGGAGACCCAGTACTTC

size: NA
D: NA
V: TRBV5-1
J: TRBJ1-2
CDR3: CASSLGTRDGYTF
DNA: TGCGCCAGCAGCTTGGGGACGAGGGATGGCTACACCTTC

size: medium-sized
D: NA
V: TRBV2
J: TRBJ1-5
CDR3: CASTAEGLGNQPQHF
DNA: TGTGCCAGCACCGCTGAGGGTTTGGGCAATCAGCCCCAGCATTTT

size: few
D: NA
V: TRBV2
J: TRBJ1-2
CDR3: CASRPGKENGYTF
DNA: TGTGCCAGCAGGCCGGGCAAGGAAAATGGCTACACCTTC

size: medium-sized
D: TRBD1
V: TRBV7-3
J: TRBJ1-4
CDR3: CASSSQGPEKLFF
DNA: TGTGCCAGCAGCTCACAGGGGCCTGAAAAACTGTTTTTT

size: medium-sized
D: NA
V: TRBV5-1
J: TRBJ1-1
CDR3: CASSSGTTSEAFF
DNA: TGCGCCAGCAGCTCCGGGACAACGTCTGAAGCTTTCTTT

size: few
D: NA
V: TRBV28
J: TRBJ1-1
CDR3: CASSLSGSGAGAFF
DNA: TGTGCCAGCAGTTTATCCGGCTCGGGGGCCGGGGCTTTCTTT

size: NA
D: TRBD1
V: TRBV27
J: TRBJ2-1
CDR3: CASSLDRGSNEQFF
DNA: TGTGCCAGCAGTCTGGACAGGGGCTCCAATGAGCAGTTCTTC

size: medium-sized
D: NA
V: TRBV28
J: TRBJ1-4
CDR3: CASSLRLVRANEKLFF
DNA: TGTGCCAGCAGTTTAAGATTAGTACGGGCTAATGAAAAACTGTTTTTT

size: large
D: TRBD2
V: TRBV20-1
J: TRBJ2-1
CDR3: CSAGTSGYNEQFF
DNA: TGCAGTGCAGGGACTAGCGGGTACAATGAGCAGTTCTTC

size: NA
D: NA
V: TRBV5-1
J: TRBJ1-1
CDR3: CASTHAVQDMNTEAFF
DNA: TGCGCCAGCACCCACGCGGTACAGGACATGAACACTGAAGCTTTCTTT

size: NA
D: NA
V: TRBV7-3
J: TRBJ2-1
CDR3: CASSLTIGAGNEQFF
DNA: TGTGCCAGCAGCTTAACGATTGGAGCGGGCAATGAGCAGTTCTTC

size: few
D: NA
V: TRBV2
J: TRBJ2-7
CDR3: CASSAYLGDEQYF
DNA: TGTGCCAGCAGCGCGTACTTAGGGGACGAGCAGTACTTC

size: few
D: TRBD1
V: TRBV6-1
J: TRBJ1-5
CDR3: CASRSETGNQPQHF
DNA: TGTGCCAGCAGATCAGAGACAGGGAATCAGCCCCAACATTTT

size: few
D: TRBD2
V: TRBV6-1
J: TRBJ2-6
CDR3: CASGGDLSLSGANVLTF
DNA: TGTGCCAGCGGGGGGGACCTTTCCCTCTCTGGGGCCAACGTCCTGACTTTC

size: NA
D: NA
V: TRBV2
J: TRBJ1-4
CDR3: CASSFQGTNEKLFF
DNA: TGTGCCAGCAGTTTTCAGGGGACTAATGAAAAACTGTTTTTT

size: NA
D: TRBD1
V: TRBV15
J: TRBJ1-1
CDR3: CATSRQRTGLNSGAFF
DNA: TGTGCCACCAGCAGACAACGGACAGGATTGAATTCGGGAGCTTTCTTT

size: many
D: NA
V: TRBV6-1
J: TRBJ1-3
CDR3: CASSPDGDSGNTIYF
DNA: TGTGCCAGCAGCCCAGACGGAGACTCTGGAAACACCATATATTTT

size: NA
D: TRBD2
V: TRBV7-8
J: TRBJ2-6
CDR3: CACTREGGSGANVLTF
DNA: TGTGCATGTACCCGGGAGGGAGGCTCTGGGGCCAACGTCCTGACTTTC

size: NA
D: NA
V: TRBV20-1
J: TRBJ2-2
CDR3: CSAREGSHTGELFF
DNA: TGCAGTGCTAGAGAGGGCTCCCACACCGGGGAGCTGTTTTTT